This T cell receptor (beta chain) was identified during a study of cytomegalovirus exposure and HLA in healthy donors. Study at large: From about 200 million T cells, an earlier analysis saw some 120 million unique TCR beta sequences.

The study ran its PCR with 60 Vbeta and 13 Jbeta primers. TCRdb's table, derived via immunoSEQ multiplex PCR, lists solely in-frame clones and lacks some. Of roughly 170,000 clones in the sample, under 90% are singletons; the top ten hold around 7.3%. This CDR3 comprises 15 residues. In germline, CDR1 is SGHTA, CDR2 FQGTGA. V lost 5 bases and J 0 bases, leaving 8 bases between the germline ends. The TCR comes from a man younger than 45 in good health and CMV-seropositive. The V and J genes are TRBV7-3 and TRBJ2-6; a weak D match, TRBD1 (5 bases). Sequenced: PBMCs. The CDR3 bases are TGTGCCAGCAGCAAAGACAGCTCTGGGGCCAACGTCCTGACTTTC. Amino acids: CASSKDSSGANVLTF.